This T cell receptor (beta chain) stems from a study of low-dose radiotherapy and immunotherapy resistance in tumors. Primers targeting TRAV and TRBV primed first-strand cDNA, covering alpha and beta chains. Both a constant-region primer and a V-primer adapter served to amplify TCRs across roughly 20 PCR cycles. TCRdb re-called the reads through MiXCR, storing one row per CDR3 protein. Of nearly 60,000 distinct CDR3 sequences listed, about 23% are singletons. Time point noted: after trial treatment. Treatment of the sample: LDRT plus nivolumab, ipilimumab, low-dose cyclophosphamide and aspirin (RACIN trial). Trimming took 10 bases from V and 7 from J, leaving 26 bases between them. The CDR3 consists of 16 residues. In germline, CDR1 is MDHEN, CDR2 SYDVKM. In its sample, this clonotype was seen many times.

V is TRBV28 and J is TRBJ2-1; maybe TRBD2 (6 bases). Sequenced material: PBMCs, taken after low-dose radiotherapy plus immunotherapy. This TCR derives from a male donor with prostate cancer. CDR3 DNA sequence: TGTGCCACTAACGTCGGTTACAGCGGGTCCCAAAATGAGCAGTTCTTC. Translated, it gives CATNVGYSGSQNEQFF.